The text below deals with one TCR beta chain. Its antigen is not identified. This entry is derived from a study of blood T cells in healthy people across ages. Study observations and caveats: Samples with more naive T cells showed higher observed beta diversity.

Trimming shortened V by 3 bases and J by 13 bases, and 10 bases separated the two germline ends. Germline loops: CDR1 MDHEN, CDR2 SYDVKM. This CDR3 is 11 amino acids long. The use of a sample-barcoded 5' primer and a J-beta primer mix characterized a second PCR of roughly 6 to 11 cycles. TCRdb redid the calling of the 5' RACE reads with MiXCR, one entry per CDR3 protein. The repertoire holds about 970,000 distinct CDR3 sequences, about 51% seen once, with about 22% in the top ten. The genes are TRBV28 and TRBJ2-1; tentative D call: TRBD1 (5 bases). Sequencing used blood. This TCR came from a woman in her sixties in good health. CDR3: CASSLYQGQFF. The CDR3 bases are TGTGCCAGCAGTTTGTACCAGGGCCAGTTCTTC.